This section outlines one TCR beta chain sequence together with its context. The antigen remains undetermined. The sample comes from a study of cytomegalovirus exposure and HLA in healthy donors. Findings and limits, study-wide: Later analysis demonstrated an association between a missense DCLRE1C variant and TCR beta V- and J-gene trimming. CMV antigen specificity was confirmed in vitro for a few CMV-associated chains. Some V segments could not be told apart, so they were left out, TRBV6-2 and TRBV6-3 among them.

Germline loops: CDR1 SGHDT, CDR2 YYEEEE. The CDR3 extends over 14 amino acids. V shed 5 bases and J 5 bases; nucleotides not matched to a gene: 9. The PCR made use of 60 Vbeta and 13 Jbeta primers. Produced via immunoSEQ multiplex PCR; TCRdb's table is partial and in-frame only. The sample consists of over 150,000 clones, about four fifths of them appearing once. This sequence was found in a man aged 45 to 65 in good health and CMV-seropositive. V is TRBV5-6 and J is TRBJ2-5; 7 bases are shared with TRBD1. Sequenced sample: PBMCs. The CDR3 nucleotides are TGTGCCAGCAGAGAAGAGGGGGCGGAGGAGACCCAGTACTTC. This translates into CASREEGAEETQYF.